This T cell receptor beta chain was captured in a study of early T cells in non-severe SARS-CoV-2 infection. TCRdb analysed the 5' RACE reads with MiXCR anew, one entry per CDR3 protein. The sample lists around 58,000 distinct CDR3 sequences, about 12% occurring once. Germline V CDR1 and CDR2: SNHLY, FYNNEI. The length of the CDR3 is 14 residues. V lost 5 bases to trimming and J lost 5 bases, with 15 bases between them. This clonotype was seen a handful of times. Sequencing input: whole blood. The origin of this receptor is an adult who was a healthcare worker with PCR-confirmed SARS-CoV-2 infection or an uninfected control (not recorded which). The rearrangement joins TRBV2 to TRBJ2-5, with D possibly being TRBD2 (5 bases). CDR3: CASSQWAGQETQYF. The CDR3 DNA follows: TGTGCCAGCAGTCAATGGGCGGGTCAGGAGACCCAGTACTTC.